These T cell receptor beta chains were read from a single sample in a study of OX40 agonist ivuxolimab in advanced cancers. Only in-frame clones appear in the TCRdb table, and some are missing; sequencing was by immunoSEQ multiplex PCR. Among tens of thousands of clones listed, 84% were seen once. The starting material was CD4+ or CD8+ T cells sorted from blood, obtained in a trial of the OX40 agonist ivuxolimab. The receptor set was obtained from an adult with an advanced solid tumor such as melanoma, head and neck, liver or kidney cancer. Each CDR3 is given with its conserved first and last residue. The D gene is left open where the match is weak. For some rows the clone size is stated as once, few or many, or as a class when expanded; others skip it.

D gene: .
clone size: .
J gene: TRBJ2-3
V gene: TRBV11-1
CDR3 DNA: TGTGCCAGCAGTTCGGGACCCTGGGAGGTGACGCAGTATTTT
CDR3 protein: CASSSGPWEVTQYF

D gene: .
clone size: once
J gene: TRBJ1-5
V gene: TRBV25-1
CDR3 DNA: TGTGCCAGCAGGGACGGAAGCAATCAGCCCCAGCATTTT
CDR3 protein: CASRDGSNQPQHF

D gene: .
clone size: .
J gene: TRBJ1-5
V gene: TRBV4-2
CDR3 DNA: TGTGCCAGCAGCCAAGTGCTTGGGCAGGGTAGTCAGCCCCAGCATTTT
CDR3 protein: CASSQVLGQGSQPQHF

D gene: .
clone size: .
J gene: TRBJ2-3
V gene: TRBV25-1
CDR3 DNA: TGTGCCAGCAGTGGCCAGGGAGGACTGCGATTCACAGATACGCAGTATTTT
CDR3 protein: CASSGQGGLRFTDTQYF

D gene: .
clone size: once
J gene: TRBJ2-3
V gene: TRBV9
CDR3 DNA: TGTGCCAGCAGCGTAGCTCCCACGGGGGCAGATACGCAGTATTTT
CDR3 protein: CASSVAPTGADTQYF

D gene: TRBD2
clone size: .
J gene: TRBJ2-4
V gene: TRBV11-2
CDR3 DNA: TGTGCCAGCAGCTTAGCGGCTAGCGGACAAAACATTCAGTACTTC
CDR3 protein: CASSLAASGQNIQYF

D gene: .
clone size: .
J gene: TRBJ1-1
V gene: TRBV20-1
CDR3 DNA: TGCAGTGCAACAAAACTCGGTGAAGCTTTCTTT
CDR3 protein: CSATKLGEAFF

D gene: TRBD1
clone size: .
J gene: TRBJ1-5
V gene: TRBV6-5
CDR3 DNA: TGTGCCAGCAGAGGGACAGGGAAGGGGCCCCAGCATTTT
CDR3 protein: CASRGTGKGPQHF

D gene: TRBD1
clone size: .
J gene: TRBJ2-7
V gene: TRBV15
CDR3 DNA: TGTGCCACCAGCAGATCCGGGACAGGGGGCTACGAGCAGTACTTC
CDR3 protein: CATSRSGTGGYEQYF

D gene: TRBD1
clone size: few
J gene: TRBJ2-7
V gene: TRBV25-1
CDR3 DNA: TGTGCCAGCAACAGCGGGACAGGGCTACTTCGGCAGTACTTC
CDR3 protein: CASNSGTGLLRQYF

D gene: TRBD1
clone size: .
J gene: TRBJ1-4
V gene: TRBV19
CDR3 DNA: TGTGCCAGTAGTACAAGACGACAGGGAAGTTCGGAAAAACTGTTTTTT
CDR3 protein: CASSTRRQGSSEKLFF

D gene: TRBD2
clone size: once
J gene: TRBJ2-7
V gene: TRBV27
CDR3 DNA: TGTGCCAGCAGTTTAGGGACTAGCGGGAGGAGAGTCTCCTACGAGCAGTACTTC
CDR3 protein: CASSLGTSGRRVSYEQYF

D gene: .
clone size: many
J gene: TRBJ2-7
V gene: TRBV19
CDR3 DNA: TGTGCCAGTAGTAGGCAGGTATGGTACGAGCAGTACTTC
CDR3 protein: CASSRQVWYEQYF

D gene: TRBD2
clone size: .
J gene: TRBJ2-5
V gene: TRBV6-7
CDR3 DNA: TGTGCCAGCAGTTACTCGACACTAGCGGAAGAGACCCAGTACTTC
CDR3 protein: CASSYSTLAEETQYF

D gene: TRBD1
clone size: .
J gene: TRBJ1-1
V gene: TRBV6-1
CDR3 DNA: TGTGCCAGCAGATCTACCGGGACAGGCGAAGCTTTCTTT
CDR3 protein: CASRSTGTGEAFF

D gene: TRBD2
clone size: .
J gene: TRBJ2-7
V gene: TRBV6-5
CDR3 DNA: TGTGCCAGCAGTTACGGGTCTAGCGGGAGATACGAGCAGTACTTC
CDR3 protein: CASSYGSSGRYEQYF

D gene: TRBD1
clone size: few
J gene: TRBJ2-5
V gene: TRBV7-9
CDR3 DNA: TGTGCCAGCAGCTTGGCCGCCGGACAGGGTGAGACCCAGTACTTC
CDR3 protein: CASSLAAGQGETQYF

D gene: .
clone size: .
J gene: TRBJ2-1
V gene: TRBV2
CDR3 DNA: TGTGCCAGCACAAGCAGGCCCAGCCTCTTGAGTGAGCAGTTCTTC
CDR3 protein: CASTSRPSLLSEQFF

D gene: TRBD1
clone size: .
J gene: TRBJ1-2
V gene: TRBV18
CDR3 DNA: TGTGCCAGCTCACTCGGGACAGCTGGAGACTATGGCTACACCTTC
CDR3 protein: CASSLGTAGDYGYTF

D gene: .
clone size: .
J gene: TRBJ1-5
V gene: TRBV6-6
CDR3 DNA: TGTGCCAGCAGCAAGGGGAGTGATCAGCCCCAGCATTTT
CDR3 protein: CASSKGSDQPQHF

D gene: .
clone size: .
J gene: TRBJ1-6
V gene: TRBV15
CDR3 DNA: TGTGCCACCAGCAGCTCCCGCCCGGGGGGCAGGTCCCTCCACTTT
CDR3 protein: CATSSSRPGGRSLHF

D gene: .
clone size: .
J gene: TRBJ2-7
V gene: TRBV15
CDR3 DNA: TGTGCCACCAGCCCCCGGAAGAGCTCCTACGAGCAGTACTTC
CDR3 protein: CATSPRKSSYEQYF

D gene: TRBD2
clone size: .
J gene: TRBJ2-1
V gene: TRBV18
CDR3 DNA: TGTGCCAGCTCACGGGGACTAGCGGGAGAGTTAGAGCAGTTCTTC
CDR3 protein: CASSRGLAGELEQFF

D gene: .
clone size: .
J gene: TRBJ2-5
V gene: TRBV9
CDR3 DNA: TGTGCCAGCAGCGCGGGGACGGACCAAGAGACCCAGTACTTC
CDR3 protein: CASSAGTDQETQYF

D gene: TRBD2
clone size: .
J gene: TRBJ2-1
V gene: TRBV29-1
CDR3 DNA: TGCAGCGTTGGACTAGCGGGGTTCGATGAGCAGTTCTTC
CDR3 protein: CSVGLAGFDEQFF

D gene: .
clone size: .
J gene: TRBJ2-5
V gene: TRBV5-6
CDR3 DNA: TGTGCCAGCAGCTGGGGGTTGGGTGGGACCCAGTACTTC
CDR3 protein: CASSWGLGGTQYF

D gene: .
clone size: .
J gene: TRBJ2-5
V gene: TRBV9
CDR3 DNA: TGTGCCAGCAGCGTAGTTCCCCTGGGGGAGACCCAGTACTTC
CDR3 protein: CASSVVPLGETQYF

D gene: TRBD2
clone size: few
J gene: TRBJ2-7
V gene: TRBV19
CDR3 DNA: TGTGCCAGTAGTAAACTAGCGAGCTACGAGCAGTACTTC
CDR3 protein: CASSKLASYEQYF

D gene: .
clone size: .
J gene: TRBJ1-6
V gene: TRBV7-3
CDR3 DNA: TGTGCCAGCAGCTTATTGCCGGAGGGTAATTCACCCCTCCACTTT
CDR3 protein: CASSLLPEGNSPLHF

D gene: .
clone size: .
J gene: TRBJ2-1
V gene: TRBV29-1
CDR3 DNA: TGCAGCGTTGAAGATCTCGAGGAAGGGGCATACAATGAGCAGTTCTTC
CDR3 protein: CSVEDLEEGAYNEQFF

D gene: TRBD1
clone size: .
J gene: TRBJ1-2
V gene: TRBV6-5
CDR3 DNA: TGTGCCAGCAGCGGGACAGTTGGTGGCTACACCTTC
CDR3 protein: CASSGTVGGYTF

D gene: .
clone size: .
J gene: TRBJ1-2
V gene: TRBV29-1
CDR3 DNA: TGCAGCGTTTCCGTGGGGGGGGCTGAGGACTATGGCTACACCTTC
CDR3 protein: CSVSVGGAEDYGYTF

D gene: .
clone size: .
J gene: TRBJ1-5
V gene: TRBV7-2
CDR3 DNA: TGTGCCAGCAGCCCCCGGGGGGCGAATCAGCCCCAGCATTTT
CDR3 protein: CASSPRGANQPQHF

D gene: .
clone size: .
J gene: TRBJ2-3
V gene: TRBV5-1
CDR3 DNA: TGCGCCAGCAGCTTGCCCCCAGATACGCAGTATTTT
CDR3 protein: CASSLPPDTQYF

D gene: TRBD1
clone size: .
J gene: TRBJ1-5
V gene: TRBV23-1
CDR3 DNA: TGCGCCAGTCCGGGACAGACCCATCAGCCCCAGCATTTT
CDR3 protein: CASPGQTHQPQHF